What follows is one TCR beta chain and its context. Participants reported their clinical history, and cohort assignment relied on those reports. Donors in Cohort 3 who had recovered were those with two negative PCRs, healthcare professional clearance, or resolution of their symptoms. The data were obtained in a study of blood T cell repertoires in COVID-19. As for the study in general: Material from acute and convalescent COVID-19 was sourced from the United States, Italy and Spain.

The germline V gene has CDR1 SEHNR and CDR2 FQNEAQ (reference sequence). V gave up 2 bases and J gave up 11 bases, with 15 bases separating them. The CDR3 is made up of 13 amino acids. The protocol was immunoSEQ multiplex PCR, while the TCRdb copy is restricted to in-frame clones and leaves out a portion. The sample records about 180,000 clones, around 83% being singletons. The rearrangement links TRBV7-9 to TRBJ1-1, with D unclear. Sequenced: PBMCs or T cells enriched from blood (not recorded which). The source of this sequence is a man over 45 who had recovered from COVID-19. The CDR3 sequence is CASSLRHQNPAFF. CDR3 DNA sequence: TGTGCCAGCAGCTTAAGACATCAAAATCCCGCTTTCTTT.